The subject of this entry is one T cell receptor (beta chain). TCRdb keeps only in-frame clones here, not all; method: immunoSEQ multiplex PCR. The data contain about 2.4 million clones, roughly 93% of them singletons. The sample is drawn from a study of shared clonotypes between healthy human individuals. The receptor was isolated from a man aged 18 to 29 in good health. Some clones in this sample may be carry-over from other donors' samples. Source material: naive CD4+ T cells from PBMCs. The subset here: CD45RA+ positively selected.

CDR3 nucleotides: TGTGCCAGTAGTAACACCGGGACTAGATACAATGAGCAGTTCTTC. Translation: CASSNTGTRYNEQFF. The chain uses TRBV19 and TRBJ2-1; 8 bases map to TRBD2. Germline V gene sequence: CDR1 LNHDA, CDR2 SQIVND (reference sequence). J lost 4 bases, V lost 4 bases, and 6 bases had no gene match. CDR3 size: 15 residues.